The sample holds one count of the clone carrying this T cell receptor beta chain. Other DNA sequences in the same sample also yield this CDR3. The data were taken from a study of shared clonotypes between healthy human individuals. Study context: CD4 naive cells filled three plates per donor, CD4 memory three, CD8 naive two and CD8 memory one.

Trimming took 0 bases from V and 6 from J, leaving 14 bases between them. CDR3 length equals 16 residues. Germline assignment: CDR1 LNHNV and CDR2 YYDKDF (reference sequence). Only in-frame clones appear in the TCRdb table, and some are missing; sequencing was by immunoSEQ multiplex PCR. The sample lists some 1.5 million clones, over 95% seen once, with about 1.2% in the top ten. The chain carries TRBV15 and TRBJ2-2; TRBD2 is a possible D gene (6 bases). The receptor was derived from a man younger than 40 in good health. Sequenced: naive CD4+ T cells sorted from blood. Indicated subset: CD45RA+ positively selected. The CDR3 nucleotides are TGTGCCACCAGCAGAGACCTAGCAGGAGGGCCCGGGGAGCTGTTTTTT. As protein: CATSRDLAGGPGELFF.